This T cell receptor beta chain was identified during a study of blood T cell repertoires in COVID-19 (dated by TCRdb to 2020 to 2021). For the study in its entirety: Samples from collaborators originated in the United States, Italy and Spain and spanned both the acute and convalescent phases of COVID-19. The repertoires were released in a freely available public database intended as a resource for research on the immune response to SARS-CoV-2. The material from the prospective study consisted of cDNA or gDNA derived from T cells, B-cell-depleted T cells, or PBMCs. HLA class I and class II types, where available, came from metadata supplied by the sample provider rather than from assay-based typing. The sample metadata nearly always contained a de-identified subject ID, COVID-19 status, age in years and sex. Subjects who had been exposed to COVID-19, were actively infected with it, or had recovered from it provided the deeply sampled blood TCRbeta repertoires that made up the dataset. The samples were drawn from two sources: the first 160 participants of the ongoing ImmuneRACE study, and fewer than 1,500 subjects contributed by 6 global collaborators. General findings and caveats noted by the study authors: How much clinical and demographic metadata was included differed by source and by participant, and the metadata was provided uncurated.

TCRbeta CDR3 regions were amplified from genomic DNA by means of the immunoSEQ Assay, a bias-controlled multiplex PCR. On the authors' methods: The number of nucleated cells in each sample was estimated from the amplification of reference gene primers within the assay. Sequence reads were collapsed and filtered to measure the absolute abundance of every unique TCRbeta CDR3 rearrangement. For each sample, productive Simpson clonality was calculated by taking the square root of Simpson's diversity index across productive rearrangements. As stored in TCRdb, this immuneACCESS dataset retains in-frame rearrangements with V and J assigned. A fraction of the clones does not appear; measured against another copy, unresolved V genes explain less than half of the discrepancy, and the remainder lacks a known reason. V, J and clone size were drawn from that table, and D and trimming were deduced from the DNA. The sample includes roughly 80,000 clones, with over 80% observed a single time. Around 6.1% of the sample is held by the ten biggest clonotypes.

Comment on this clone: It lacks a known antigen. No qualities accompany the bases; no much larger clone lies one base away.

Each collaborating institution followed its own protocols to collect whole blood in K2EDTA tubes. For TCRbeta analysis, collaborator samples were shipped as frozen whole blood, as isolated PBMCs, or as DNA extracted from either sample type. V is pruned by 2 bases and J by 5 bases, leaving 5 bases of the junction without a gene match. CDR1 and CDR2 are read off the germline V gene as SGHTA and FQGTGA. The CDR3 covers 15 residues, taking in both the cysteine and the phenylalanine. Solely the CDR3 DNA is kept, with 45 bases framed from the first base. This clonotype originated in a man aged 45-65 years with active COVID-19. Here the chain combines TRBV7-3 and TRBJ2-5; 10 central bases correspond to TRBD1. The sample consisted of peripheral blood. The CDR3 sequence is CASSLQTGGLETQYF. The bases are TGTGCCAGCAGCTTACAGACAGGGGGCCTGGAGACCCAGTACTTC.